Listed here are 25 T cell receptor beta chains from one sample, sequenced in a study of human T cells and chemical hapten exposure. Time point of the sample: pre-sensitization, week 0. Treatment described: therapeutic diphenylcyclopropenone sensitization with weekly scalp DPC. TCRdb passed the RACE reads through MiXCR, listing each CDR3 protein once. The sample lists 350,000 to 400,000 distinct CDR3 sequences, more than 4.5% seen once, with just over 2.5% in the top ten. Sample: whole blood, taken in connection with sensitization to the hapten diphenylcyclopropenone (DPC). These receptors all come from a woman aged 50 to 60 with alopecia areata. Some clones in this sample may be carry-over from other donors' samples.

Ten or more counts support this clonotype. V gene TRBV6-2 or TRBV6-3 combines with J gene TRBJ2-2, with 7 bases identical to TRBD1. V lost 0 bases and J lost 4; bases outside the gene matches: 11. This CDR3 region has 18 residues. Germline loops: CDR1 MNHEY, CDR2 SVGEGT. The CDR3 DNA sequence: TGTGCCAGCAGTTACTCGACGACAGGGTTTGGGACCACCGGGGAGCTGTTTTTT. This translates into CASSYSTTGFGTTGELFF.

This clonotype was counted at least ten times. The chain joins TRBV12-3 or TRBV12-4 to TRBJ2-7; perhaps TRBD2 as D (6 bases). This CDR3 region has 13 residues. The V end lost 5 bases, the J end lost 2 bases, and 10 bases lay between the germline ends. CDR3 nucleotide sequence: TGTGCCAGCAGTCCGAGGAGGGCCTACGAGCAGTACTTC. Protein: CASSPRRAYEQYF.

This clonotype was detected only a few times. The rearrangement links TRBV13 to TRBJ2-1; 11 bases align to TRBD2. Germline CDR1 and CDR2: PRHDT and FYEKMQ (reference sequence). Germline trimming cut 1 base from V and 7 bases from J; bases unmatched to any gene: 6. CDR3 length: 16 residues. CDR3: CASSLVTSGGENEQFF. Here the CDR3 DNA reads TGTGCCAGCAGCTTAGTCACTAGCGGGGGTGAGAATGAGCAGTTCTTC.

This clonotype was recorded many times. The chain has TRBV12-3 or TRBV12-4 and TRBJ2-7, with 7 bases identical to TRBD1. The CDR3 consists of 12 residues. V lost 7 bases and J lost 7; bases outside the gene matches: 7. CDR3 in DNA: TGTGCCAGCACTCCAGACAGGGCGGAGCAGTACTTC. It specifies CASTPDRAEQYF.

The chain combines TRBV16 with TRBJ2-5, with a tentative D call TRBD1 (5 bases). Per the germline V gene, CDR1 is KGHSY and CDR2 is FQNENV. The length of the CDR3 is 15 residues. The V and J ends lost 1 base and 0 bases respectively, with 9 bases between them. The CDR3 reads CASSQYRSYQETQYF. The DNA of the CDR3 is TGTGCCAGCAGCCAATACAGGAGTTACCAAGAGACCCAGTACTTC.

The table lists this clonotype with many counts. V and J are TRBV29-1 and TRBJ1-1; 9 bases align to TRBD1. The CDR3 is 15 residues long. With V trimmed by 5 bases and J by 0 bases, 7 bases remained unmatched. CDR1 and CDR2 from the germline V gene are SQVTM and ANQGSEA. DNA for the CDR3: TGCAGCGTTCCGGTCGGGACAGGGATGAACACTGAAGCTTTCTTT. Protein product: CSVPVGTGMNTEAFF.

This clonotype was seen many times. The rearrangement joins TRBV10-3 to TRBJ2-1; no clear D. The CDR3 loop spans 13 amino acids. Germline lookup yields CDR1 ENHRY and CDR2 SYGVKD. V shed 5 bases and J shed 8 bases, with 13 bases lying between them. The CDR3 nucleotides read TGTGCCATCAGTTCGAACTCGAAGGATGAGCAGTTCTTC. It translates to CAISSNSKDEQFF.

This clonotype was observed a few times. V is TRBV6-5 and J is TRBJ2-6; 9 bases agree with TRBD2. CDR3 length equals 19 residues. V lost 4 bases, J lost 0 bases, and 10 bases stayed unmatched. CDR1 and CDR2 (germline): MNHEY, SVGAGI. The CDR3 DNA sequence: TGTGCCAGCAGTTCCTGGGCACTAGCGGGTAGCTCTGGGGCCAACGTCCTGACTTTC. Protein product: CASSSWALAGSSGANVLTF.

This clonotype was seen a handful of times. This sequence joins TRBV3-1 and TRBJ1-3; D remains ambiguous. Germline CDR1 reads LGHDT; CDR2 reads YNNKEL (reference sequence). Trimming pared 2 bases from V and 0 bases from J, leaving 8 bases between. This CDR3 has 15 residues. The CDR3 loop reads CASSQPGSSGNTIYF. The CDR3 coding sequence is TGTGCCAGCAGCCAACCGGGGAGCTCTGGAAACACCATATATTTT.

This chain links TRBV7-2 with TRBJ1-3, with 8 bases aligning to TRBD1. V gave up 4 bases and J gave up 8 bases; unmatched junction bases: 7. There are 14 residues in the CDR3. CDR1 and CDR2 from the germline V gene are SGHTA and FQGNSA. Here the CDR3 DNA reads TGTGCCAGCAGCTCCATGACAGGGGAATACACCATATATTTT. Translation: CASSSMTGEYTIYF.

This clonotype was recorded at least ten times. This chain uses TRBV6-2 or TRBV6-3 with TRBJ2-6; 9 bases map to TRBD2. V lost 4 bases, J lost 16 bases, and 11 bases stayed unmatched. Germline V lookup: CDR1 MNHEY, CDR2 SVGEGT. The CDR3 sequence is 14 residues long. CDR3: CASSWAGLALALTF. CDR3 DNA sequence: TGTGCCAGCAGTTGGGCGGGACTAGCTCTTGCACTGACTTTC.

This clonotype was picked up many times. The V gene is TRBV5-6, the J gene TRBJ2-6; 9 bases match TRBD2. V was pared by 0 bases and J by 1 base, with 2 bases of the junction left unmatched. The CDR3 extends over 17 amino acids. Germline CDR1 is SGHDT and CDR2 is YYEEEE. CDR3 region: CASSLGLAASGANVLTF. The CDR3 DNA sequence: TGTGCCAGCAGCTTGGGACTAGCGGCATCTGGGGCCAACGTCCTGACTTTC.

Comment on this clonotype: This sequence may be a read error, since a much larger clone differs from it by one base. V is TRBV24-1 and J is TRBJ2-2; the D gene is possibly TRBD1 (5 bases). The CDR3 consists of 14 residues. Germline V gives CDR1 KGHDR, CDR2 SFDVKD. The CDR3 loop is CAASNRLQAGELFF. The DNA of the CDR3 is TGTGCCGCCAGTAACAGGCTCCAGGCCGGGGAGCTGTTTTTT.

The rearrangement joins TRBV7-2 to TRBJ1-5; D might be TRBD1 (5 bases). The germline CDR1 and CDR2 sequences are SGHTA and FQGNSA. V was shortened by 5 bases and J by 5 bases, with 16 bases between the two germline ends. There are 15 residues in the CDR3. CDR3 sequence reads: CASSANTGDYQPQHF. DNA of the CDR3: TGTGCCAGCAGCGCAAATACAGGCGATTATCAGCCCCAGCATTTT.

This clonotype was seen at least ten times. The V gene is TRBV27, the J gene TRBJ1-5, with 8 bases matching TRBD1. The CDR3 has 14 amino acids. Germline assignment: CDR1 MNHEY and CDR2 SMNVEV (reference sequence). V trimming: 4 bases; J trimming: 3 bases; junction bases outside the gene matches: 2. CDR3 in DNA: TGTGCCAGCAGTTGGACAGGGCCCAATCAGCCCCAGCATTTT. It specifies CASSWTGPNQPQHF.

This clonotype was observed at least ten times. V usage is TRBV27 and J usage is TRBJ1-1, with TRBD1 identical over 7 bases. Germline-derived CDR1 and CDR2 are MNHEY and SMNVEV (reference sequence). V lost 5 bases, J lost 8 bases, and 8 bases stayed unmatched. The CDR3 extends over 13 amino acids. CDR3 nucleotides: TGTGCCAGCAGTCTCCCGACAGGGCAAGAAGCTTTCTTT. Amino acids: CASSLPTGQEAFF.

There are many counts of this clonotype. The gene calls are TRBV20-1 and TRBJ1-5; 7 positions match TRBD1. CDR1 DFQATT and CDR2 SNEGSKA come from the germline V gene (reference sequence). The CDR3 covers 14 residues. Losses at the gene ends were 3 bases for V and 3 bases for J; bases not matched to a gene: 5. CDR3 nucleotides: TGCAGTGCTAGCCGACAGGGAGACAATCAGCCCCAGCATTTT. Its protein is CSASRQGDNQPQHF.

This clonotype was recorded a few times. The genes are TRBV10-3 and TRBJ2-2; D is perhaps TRBD1 (5 bases). Germline values: CDR1 ENHRY, CDR2 SYGVKD. This CDR3 has 14 residues. Deletions cut 7 bases from V and 0 bases from J, with 9 bases between. As DNA, the CDR3 is TGTGCCATCACGCAGGGCGCGAACACCGGGGAGCTGTTTTTT. Translating gives CAITQGANTGELFF.

Many counts were recorded for this clonotype. The chain links TRBV10-2 to TRBJ1-3; D uncertain. V lost 7 bases to trimming and J lost 0 bases, with 13 bases between them. The CDR3 contains 15 residues. Per the germline V gene, CDR1 is WSHSY and CDR2 is SAAADI. The CDR3 sequence is CASTFGPVSGNTIYF. CDR3 nucleotide sequence: TGCGCCAGCACCTTTGGACCAGTCTCTGGAAACACCATATATTTT.

This clonotype was observed a handful of times. The chain recombines TRBV7-9 with TRBJ2-4, with 7 bases identical to TRBD2. Germline V gene data show CDR1 as SEHNR and CDR2 as FQNEAQ (reference sequence). CDR3 length: 12 residues. V shed 10 bases, J shed 5 bases, and the junction held 5 bases outside the gene matches. CDR3 region: CAITSEQNIQYF. As DNA, the CDR3 is TGTGCCATAACTAGCGAACAAAACATTCAGTACTTC.

There are many counts of this clonotype. The chain combines TRBV29-1 with TRBJ1-6; D is possibly TRBD1 (5 bases). This CDR3 has 13 residues. V was clipped by 6 bases and J by 6 bases, with 12 bases between them. Germline V gene data show CDR1 as SQVTM and CDR2 as ANQGSEA. The CDR3 loop reads CSVRQGFNSPLHF. The CDR3, as DNA: TGCAGCGTGCGGCAGGGTTTTAATTCACCCCTCCACTTT.

This clonotype was found a few times. The chain recombines TRBV6-5 with TRBJ2-2; the D gene is possibly TRBD1 (6 bases). The length of the CDR3 is 15 residues. CDR1 and CDR2 (germline): MNHEY, SVGAGI. Trimming pared 5 bases from V and 0 bases from J, leaving 10 bases between. DNA of the CDR3: TGTGCCAGCAGTAGAGGACAGACGAACACCGGGGAGCTGTTTTTT. This sequence encodes CASSRGQTNTGELFF.

A few counts support this clonotype. The DNA of the CDR3 is TGTGCCAGCAGTCGAACCCCAGGGGAGGCCACTGAAGCTTTCTTT. As protein: CASSRTPGEATEAFF. The chain employs TRBV6-5 and TRBJ1-1, with a possible D match to TRBD1 (6 bases). The CDR3 covers 15 residues. V was trimmed by 5 bases and J by 4 bases, leaving 17 bases between them. In germline, CDR1 is MNHEY, CDR2 SVGAGI.

Ten or more counts support this clonotype. The genes are TRBV7-9 and TRBJ2-3; D is perhaps TRBD1 or TRBD2 (6 bases each). Germline values: CDR1 SEHNR, CDR2 FQNEAQ (reference sequence). V shed 1 base and J shed 2 bases, with 10 bases lying between them. The CDR3 spans 15 residues. The CDR3 protein is CASSLDGGNTDTQYF. CDR3 in DNA: TGTGCCAGCAGCTTAGACGGGGGCAACACAGATACGCAGTATTTT.

This clonotype was picked up many times. This rearrangement joins TRBV9 to TRBJ2-3, with 10 bases fitting TRBD2. J gave up 5 bases and V 3 bases, and 3 bases lay outside the gene matches. Per the germline V gene, CDR1 is SGDLS and CDR2 is YYNGEE. The CDR3 has 14 amino acids. The CDR3 DNA reads TGTGCCAGCAGCGCGACTAGCGGGTTAGATACGCAGTATTTT. Translation: CASSATSGLDTQYF. Drawing the rest from reference TRBV9 and TRBJ2-3, the complete variable domain is DSGVTQTPKHLITATGQRVTLRCSPRSGDLSVYWYQQSLDQGLQFLIQYYNGEERAKGNILERFSAQQFPDLHSELNLSSLELGDSALYFCASSATSGLDTQYFGPGTRLTVL.